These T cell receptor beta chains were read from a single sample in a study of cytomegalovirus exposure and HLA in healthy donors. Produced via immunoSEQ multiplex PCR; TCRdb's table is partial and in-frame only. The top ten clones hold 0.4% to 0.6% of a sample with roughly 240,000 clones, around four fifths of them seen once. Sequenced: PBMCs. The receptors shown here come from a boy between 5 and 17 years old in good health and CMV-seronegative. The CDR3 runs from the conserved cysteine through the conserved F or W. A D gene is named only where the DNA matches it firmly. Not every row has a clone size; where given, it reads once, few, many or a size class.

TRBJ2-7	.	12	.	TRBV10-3	TGTGCCATCAATAACGCAGGCTACGAGCAGTACTTC	CAINNAGYEQYF
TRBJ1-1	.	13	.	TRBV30	TGTGCCTGGGATCGACATATGAACACTGAAGCTTTCTTT	CAWDRHMNTEAFF
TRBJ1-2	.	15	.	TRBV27	TGTGCCAGCAGTTTACTCACGGCGGGGGAAAATGGCTACACCTTC	CASSLLTAGENGYTF
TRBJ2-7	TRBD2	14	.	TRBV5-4	TGTGCCAGCAGTAAGACTAGCGGAGGGGAGGAGCAGTACTTC	CASSKTSGGEEQYF
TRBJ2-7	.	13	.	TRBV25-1	TGTGCCAGCAGTGAGCCAGGGACCTACGAGCAGTACTTC	CASSEPGTYEQYF
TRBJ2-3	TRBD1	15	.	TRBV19	TGTGCCAGTCGAGAGACAGGGGGTTTTACAGATACGCAGTATTTT	CASRETGGFTDTQYF
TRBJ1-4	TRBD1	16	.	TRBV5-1	TGCGCCAGCAGCTTCCTAGGGGGACAGAGCGGGGAAAAACTGTTTTTT	CASSFLGGQSGEKLFF
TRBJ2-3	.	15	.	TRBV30	TGTGCCTGGCTATATGTTAGCGGTTACACAGATACGCAGTATTTT	CAWLYVSGYTDTQYF
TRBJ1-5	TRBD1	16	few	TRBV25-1	TGTGCCAGCAGTGAATCAGGGGGGATGGGCAATCAGCCCCAGCATTTT	CASSESGGMGNQPQHF
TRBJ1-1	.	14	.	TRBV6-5	TGTGCCAGCAGCTTACAGGGCGGGGGCACTGAAGCTTTCTTT	CASSLQGGGTEAFF
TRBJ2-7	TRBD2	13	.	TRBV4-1	TGCGCCAGCAGCCTCAATCGGGGGGGCGAGCAGTACTTC	CASSLNRGGEQYF
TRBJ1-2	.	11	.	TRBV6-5	TGTGCCAGCCGGAGGGCGGAGGGCTACACCTTC	CASRRAEGYTF
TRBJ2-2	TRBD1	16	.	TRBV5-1	TGCGCCAGCAGCTTATGGGACAGGGTTGACACCGGGGAGCTGTTTTTT	CASSLWDRVDTGELFF
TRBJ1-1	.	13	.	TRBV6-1	TGTGCCGCTCATTGGGGGGGGGAGACTGAAGCTTTCTTT	CAAHWGGETEAFF
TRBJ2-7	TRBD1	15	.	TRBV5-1	TGCGCCAGCAGCTGGGGACAGGGGAGAGCCTACGAGCAGTACTTC	CASSWGQGRAYEQYF
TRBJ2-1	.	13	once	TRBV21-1	TGTGCCAGCCGATATTCTAGCTACAATGAGCAGTTCTTC	CASRYSSYNEQFF
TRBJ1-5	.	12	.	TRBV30	TGTGCCTGGGGACAGATCAATCAGCCCCAGCATTTT	CAWGQINQPQHF